This T cell receptor (beta chain) was sequenced for a study of blood T cell repertoires in COVID-19 (dated by TCRdb to the early 2020s). Notes on the research overall: The collaborator samples originated in the United States, Italy and Spain and spanned the acute and convalescent phases of COVID-19. The prospective study material was composed of cDNA or gDNA derived from T cells, B-cell-depleted T cells, or PBMCs. The dataset comprised deeply sampled blood TCRbeta repertoires from subjects exposed to, actively infected with, or recovered from COVID-19. The repertoires were made available in a free public database intended to serve as a resource for research on the immune response to SARS-CoV-2. Samples were obtained from the ongoing ImmuneRACE study (first 160 participants) and from 1,254 subjects provided by 6 global collaborators. The sample metadata nearly always contained a de-identified subject ID, COVID-19 status, age in years and sex. Where available, HLA class I and class II types were taken from metadata supplied by the sample provider and were not determined by assay-based typing.

Collaborating institutions collected whole blood in K2EDTA tubes following their own protocols. Collaborator samples were shipped for TCRbeta analysis as frozen whole blood, isolated PBMCs, or DNA extracted from either sample type. Between the V and J ends, shortened by 1 base and 3 bases respectively, the junction contains 22 bases. The CDR3 spans 18 residues, from the cysteine through the phenylalanine. Only the CDR3 region is kept as DNA, spanning 54 bases read in frame from base 1. CDR1 and CDR2, looked up from the germline V gene, are MNHNS and SASEGT. Study-wide conclusions, independent of this receptor: The quantity of clinical and demographic metadata differed by source and by participant and was supplied without curation.

A word on this clone: Its antigen is unknown. Base quality data are lacking; no much larger clone is found one base away.

TCRbeta CDR3 regions were amplified from genomic DNA using the immunoSEQ Assay, a bias-controlled multiplex PCR. The original methods were these. The number of nucleated cells in each sample was estimated by amplification of reference gene primers within the assay. To quantify the absolute abundance of each unique TCRbeta CDR3 rearrangement, sequence reads were collapsed and filtered. For each sample, productive Simpson clonality was calculated as the square root of Simpson's diversity index over productive rearrangements. In its TCRdb copy, this immuneACCESS table keeps in-frame sequences only and misses some clones. Where compared with another copy, unresolved V genes explain less than half of these, and the others have no known cause. The V and J calls and clone size are taken from that table; D and trimming were inferred from the DNA. A total of about 140,000 clones appear in this sample, approximately 84% of them only once. The ten largest account for 4% of the sample.

The sequence is built from TRBV6-1 and TRBJ2-7; 6 matching bases give a weak D call of TRBD1. This TCR was recovered from a woman aged 55 to 70 with acute or convalescent COVID-19. The sample was peripheral blood. This receptor has the CDR3 CASSEEMVGGGRVYEQYF. The DNA sequence follows: TGTGCCAGCAGTGAAGAAATGGTTGGTGGGGGCAGGGTCTACGAGCAGTACTTC.